This T cell receptor beta chain derives from a study of T cells in Graves' hyperthyroidism and ophthalmopathy. Overall study: Staff took peripheral blood when the initial diagnosis was made, before any treatment began.

General observations from the study: Using 13 V-J features, a model discriminated ophthalmopathy from stable hyperthyroidism.

The diagnostic basis comprised clinical symptoms, serum thyroxine and TRAb, thyroid ultrasound and orbital computed tomography. Regions amplified from RNA transcripts were the TCR beta CDR3 regions. HTBI primers drove first-round RT-PCR of the TCR CDR3. TCRdb re-analysed the multiplex PCR reads in MiXCR, keeping a single row per CDR3 protein. The data contain about 520,000 distinct CDR3 sequences, approximately 25% of them singletons. This clonotype was picked up many times. What it recognizes is unknown. Germline CDR1 reads MNHEY; CDR2 reads SVGAGI. The V end was cut by 2 bases, the J end by 4 bases, with 8 bases between. This CDR3 is built from 14 residues.

Sequenced input: blood. The chain couples TRBV6-5 to TRBJ2-2; maybe TRBD1 (5 bases). This receptor was identified in a woman between 25 and 40 years old with Graves' ophthalmopathy. The CDR3 bases are TGTGCCAGCAGTTACAAAGGGGCCACCGGGGAGCTGTTTTTT. Its protein product is CASSYKGATGELFF.